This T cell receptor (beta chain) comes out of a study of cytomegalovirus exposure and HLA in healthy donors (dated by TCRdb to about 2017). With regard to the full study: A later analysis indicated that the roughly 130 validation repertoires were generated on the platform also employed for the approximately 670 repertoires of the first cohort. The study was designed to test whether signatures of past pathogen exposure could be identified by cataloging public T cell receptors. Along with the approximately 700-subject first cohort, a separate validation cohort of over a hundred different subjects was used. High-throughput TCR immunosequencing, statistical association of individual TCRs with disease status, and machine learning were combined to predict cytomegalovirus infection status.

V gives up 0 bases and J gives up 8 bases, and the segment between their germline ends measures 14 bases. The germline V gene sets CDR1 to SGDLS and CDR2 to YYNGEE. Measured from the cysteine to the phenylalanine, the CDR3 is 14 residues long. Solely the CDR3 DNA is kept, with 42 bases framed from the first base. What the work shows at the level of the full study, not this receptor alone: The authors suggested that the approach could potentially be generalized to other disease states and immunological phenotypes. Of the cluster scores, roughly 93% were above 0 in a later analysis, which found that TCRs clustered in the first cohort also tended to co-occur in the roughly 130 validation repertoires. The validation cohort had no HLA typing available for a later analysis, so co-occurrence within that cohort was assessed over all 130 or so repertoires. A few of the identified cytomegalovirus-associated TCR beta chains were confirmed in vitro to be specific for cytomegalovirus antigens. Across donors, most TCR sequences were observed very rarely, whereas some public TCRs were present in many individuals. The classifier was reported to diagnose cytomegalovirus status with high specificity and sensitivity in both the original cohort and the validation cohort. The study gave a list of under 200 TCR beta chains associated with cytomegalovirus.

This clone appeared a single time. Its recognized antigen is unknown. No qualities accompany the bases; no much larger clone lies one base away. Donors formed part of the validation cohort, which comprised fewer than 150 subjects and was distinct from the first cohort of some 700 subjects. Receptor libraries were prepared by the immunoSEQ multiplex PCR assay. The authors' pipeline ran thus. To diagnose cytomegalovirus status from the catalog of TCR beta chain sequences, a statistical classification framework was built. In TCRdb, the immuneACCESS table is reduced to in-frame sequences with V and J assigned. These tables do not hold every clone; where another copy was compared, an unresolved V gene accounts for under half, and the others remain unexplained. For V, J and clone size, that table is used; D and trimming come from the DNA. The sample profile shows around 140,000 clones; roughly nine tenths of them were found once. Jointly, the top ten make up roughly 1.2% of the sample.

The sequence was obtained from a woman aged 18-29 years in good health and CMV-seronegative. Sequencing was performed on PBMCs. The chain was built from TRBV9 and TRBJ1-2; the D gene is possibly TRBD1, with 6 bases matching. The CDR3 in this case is CASSVDGQGHGYTF. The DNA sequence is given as TGTGCCAGCAGCGTAGATGGGCAGGGGCACGGCTACACCTTC.